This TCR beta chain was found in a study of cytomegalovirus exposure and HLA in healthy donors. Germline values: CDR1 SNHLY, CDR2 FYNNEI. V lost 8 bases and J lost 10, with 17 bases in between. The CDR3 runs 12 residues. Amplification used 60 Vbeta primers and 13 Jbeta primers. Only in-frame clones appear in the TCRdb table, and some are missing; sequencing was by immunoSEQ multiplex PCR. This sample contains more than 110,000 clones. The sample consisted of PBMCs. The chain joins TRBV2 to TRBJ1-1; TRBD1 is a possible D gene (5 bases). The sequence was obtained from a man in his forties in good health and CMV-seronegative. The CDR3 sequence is CASGSGPQGAFF. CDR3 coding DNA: TGTGCCAGCGGTTCAGGCCCGCAGGGAGCTTTCTTT.